This is a list of T cell receptor beta chains from one sample in a study of identical twins. TCRdb passed the 5' RACE reads through MiXCR, listing each CDR3 protein once. Found here are 1.5 million to 2 million distinct CDR3 sequences, more than 30% of them singletons; the top ten hold approximately 0.29%. Sequencing used cord blood. These receptors were collected from a newborn girl in good health. CDR3s include the opening cysteine and the closing phenylalanine or tryptophan. A D gene is named only where the DNA matches it firmly. Part of the rows lack a size; the others show once, few, many or a class for expanded clones.

>TRBJ2-4|few|NA|TRBV11-2|13
TGTGCCAGCAGCTTAGATGTCAGGGGCATTCAGTACTTC
CASSLDVRGIQYF
>TRBJ2-2|NA|NA|TRBV20-1|13
TGCAGTGCTAGAGTGGCCGACCACGGGGAGCTGTTTTTT
CSARVADHGELFF
>TRBJ1-2|few|TRBD1|TRBV27|15
TGTGCCAGCAGTTTATCGGAGGGGGCGCACTATGGCTACACCTTC
CASSLSEGAHYGYTF
>TRBJ2-3|NA|NA|TRBV5-1|15
TGCGCCAGCAGCTTCCAGGCAGGGCAGGGAGATACGCAGTATTTT
CASSFQAGQGDTQYF
>TRBJ2-1|NA|NA|TRBV29-1|15
TGCAGCGTTGAAGCCACGCGGGGCTCCTACAATGAGCAGTTCTTC
CSVEATRGSYNEQFF
>TRBJ2-5|few|NA|TRBV5-1|13
TGCGCCAGCAGCTTGGCCCCTTGGGAGACCCAGTACTTC
CASSLAPWETQYF
>TRBJ2-7|NA|NA|TRBV10-3|14
TGTGCCATCAGTGACTCGAACGTCTCCTACGAGCAGTACTTC
CAISDSNVSYEQYF
>TRBJ2-7|NA|NA|TRBV6-6|15
TGTGCCAGCAGCTACGTTTACACGACAGGCTACGAGCAGTACTTC
CASSYVYTTGYEQYF
>TRBJ2-3|NA|TRBD2|TRBV11-2|18
TGTGCCAGCAGCTTAGTAGGACTAGCGGGAGGTACAAGGGATACGCAGTATTTT
CASSLVGLAGGTRDTQYF
>TRBJ1-1|few|TRBD1|TRBV5-1|14
TGCGCCAGCAGCCTCTTACAGGGGACCACTGAAGCTTTCTTT
CASSLLQGTTEAFF
>TRBJ1-2|few|NA|TRBV27|17
TGTGCCAGCAGTTTGGACAGTAGATACCTCGCAAACTATGGCTACACCTTC
CASSLDSRYLANYGYTF
>TRBJ1-2|few|TRBD1|TRBV3-1|16
TGTGCCAGCAGCCAAGAAAGGGGGCGGGGAGTAGATGGCTACACCTTC
CASSQERGRGVDGYTF
>TRBJ2-1|NA|TRBD2|TRBV4-1|17
TGCGCCAGCAGCCCTCACCCCCGACTAGCGTCTTACAATGAGCAGTTCTTC
CASSPHPRLASYNEQFF
>TRBJ2-7|few|NA|TRBV5-1|15
TGCGCCAGCAGCCCATCCTCCGGGTCCTACTACGAGCAGTACTTC
CASSPSSGSYYEQYF
>TRBJ2-4|many|NA|TRBV10-3|14
TGTGCCATCAGCCGGGACGGAGCCAAAAACATTCAGTACTTC
CAISRDGAKNIQYF
>TRBJ1-6|few|NA|TRBV28|16
TGTGCCAGCAGTTTATTGAGGGTACGACATAATTCACCCCTCCACTTT
CASSLLRVRHNSPLHF
>TRBJ2-4|NA|NA|TRBV6-8|16
TGTGCCAGCAGAAAAACGGTGGGGAGAGCCAAAAACATTCAGTACTTC
CASRKTVGRAKNIQYF
>TRBJ2-3|once|NA|TRBV27|17
TGTGCCAGCAGTTTATTAGCAGGGGGGCTAGGGACAGATACGCAGTATTTT
CASSLLAGGLGTDTQYF
>TRBJ2-7|NA|TRBD2|TRBV7-2|16
TGTGCCAGCAGCTTAACACGGCGCGGGGGCTCCTACGAGCAGTACTTC
CASSLTRRGGSYEQYF
>TRBJ1-2|NA|NA|TRBV6-5|15
TGTGCCAGCACCCCCACCGGCAGGGGCAACTATGGCTACACCTTC
CASTPTGRGNYGYTF
>TRBJ2-7|NA|NA|TRBV3-1|17
TGTGCCAGCAGCCAACAGGTAGGAGGCTCCAAATTGGGTGAGCAGTACTTC
CASSQQVGGSKLGEQYF
>TRBJ2-5|few|NA|TRBV19|13
TGTGCCAGTAGGACCCGGGGACAAGAGACCCAGTACTTC
CASRTRGQETQYF
>TRBJ2-7|once|NA|TRBV20-1|14
TGCAGTGCTAGATGGGCGGGGCCCTCTTACGAGCAGTACTTC
CSARWAGPSYEQYF
>TRBJ2-7|NA|TRBD2|TRBV9|14
TGTGCCAGCAGCCAACAGGGACTAGCGAAGGAGCGGTACTTC
CASSQQGLAKERYF
>TRBJ2-7|few|NA|TRBV27|14
TGTGCCAGCAGTTCAGACTCGCTCGGCCACGAGCAGTACTTC
CASSSDSLGHEQYF
>TRBJ2-1|many|TRBD2|TRBV6-5|17
TGTGCCAGCAGTTACTCGCGTACTAGCGGACCCTACAATGAGCAGTTCTTC
CASSYSRTSGPYNEQFF
>TRBJ1-4|few|NA|TRBV4-1|15
TGCGCCAGCAGCCAAGAGGGCAGGGGTAATGAAAAACTGTTTTTT
CASSQEGRGNEKLFF
>TRBJ1-5|few|NA|TRBV20-1|15
TGCAGTGCTAGGGGGTACAAAGGTTCTAATCAGCCCCAGCATTTT
CSARGYKGSNQPQHF
>TRBJ1-2|few|NA|TRBV7-9|14
TGTGCCAGCAGCTTAAGGGGGAAAGGGTATGGCTACACCTTC
CASSLRGKGYGYTF
>TRBJ2-3|NA|NA|TRBV4-2|14
TGTGCCAGCAGCCAAGTAAAGCGCGGCGATACGCAGTATTTT
CASSQVKRGDTQYF
>TRBJ1-1|many|NA|TRBV5-1|13
TGCGCCAGCAAAGGGACACGGAACACTGAAGCTTTCTTT
CASKGTRNTEAFF
>TRBJ2-6|NA|NA|TRBV20-1|14
TGCAGTGCCCCCGGCAGCTCTGGGGCCAACGTCCTGACTTTC
CSAPGSSGANVLTF
>TRBJ1-3|NA|TRBD1|TRBV29-1|14
TGCAGCGTTGGGCGGGACAGCTCTGGAAACACCATATATTTT
CSVGRDSSGNTIYF
>TRBJ1-4|few|NA|TRBV12-3/TRBV12-4|14
TGTGCCAGCAGTTTAAGGGGTCCTGGAGAAAAACTGTTTTTT
CASSLRGPGEKLFF
>TRBJ2-4|few|TRBD1|TRBV20-1|15
TGCAGTGCTAGAGCTGGGACAGTAGCCAAAAACATTCAGTACTTC
CSARAGTVAKNIQYF
>TRBJ2-7|NA|TRBD2|TRBV3-1|18
TGTGCCAGCAGCCAAGAAGGGATTAGCGGGAGGGCCGATTACGAGCAGTACTTC
CASSQEGISGRADYEQYF
>TRBJ2-3|NA|TRBD2|TRBV15|18
TGTGCCACCAGCAGAGATTGGGCTTGGCTAGCGGGCACAGATACGCAGTATTTT
CATSRDWAWLAGTDTQYF